This entry lists 18 T cell receptor beta chains sequenced from one sample in a study of cytomegalovirus exposure and HLA in healthy donors. The PCR contained 60 Vbeta and 13 Jbeta primers. TCRdb's table, derived via immunoSEQ multiplex PCR, lists solely in-frame clones and lacks some. The profile shows approximately 110,000 clones, over 80% of them singletons. Sequenced: PBMCs. The receptors originated from a man younger than 30 in good health and CMV-seronegative.

The chain links TRBV2 to TRBJ2-7; D is possibly TRBD2 (7 bases). This CDR3 has 15 amino acids. Germline V lookup: CDR1 SNHLY, CDR2 FYNNEI. With 6 bases removed from V and 5 bases from J, the gap between germline ends came to 20 bases. CDR3 in DNA: TGTGCCAGCAGGGCCCTTGGGGGGGCTGGGGACGAGCAGTACTTC. Translated: CASRALGGAGDEQYF.

This chain connects TRBV9 to TRBJ2-1; D is ambiguous. Germline V gene sequence: CDR1 SGDLS, CDR2 YYNGEE. V dropped 1 base and J dropped 5 bases, with 7 bases sitting between them. The CDR3 runs to 13 residues. CDR3 sequence (DNA): TGTGCCAGCAGCGTACGGGTAGACAATGAGCAGTTCTTC. Its protein product is CASSVRVDNEQFF.

The chain has TRBV10-1 and TRBJ2-2; 7 positions match TRBD1. J gave up 2 bases and V 5 bases, and 8 bases lay outside the gene matches. The CDR3 loop spans 16 amino acids. Germline CDR1 is WNHNN and CDR2 is SYGVQD (reference sequence). CDR3 sequence: CASSNSDRANTGELFF. The CDR3 region has the DNA TGCGCCAGCAGTAATTCTGACAGGGCCAACACCGGGGAGCTGTTTTTT.

The chain carries TRBV5-8 and TRBJ2-3; possible D gene TRBD2, 5 bases. The CDR3 totals 17 residues. Trimming shortened V by 4 bases and J by 2 bases, and 20 bases separated the two germline ends. Germline-derived CDR1 and CDR2 are SGHTS and YDEGEE. The CDR3: CASSPPSGLVNTDTQYF. CDR3 bases: TGTGCCAGCAGCCCTCCTTCCGGACTGGTAAACACAGATACGCAGTATTTT.

The chain employs TRBV30 and TRBJ1-2, with D maybe TRBD1 (6 bases). V dropped 1 base and J dropped 6 bases, with 9 bases sitting between them. From germline, CDR1 is GTSNPN and CDR2 SVGIG (reference sequence). The CDR3 contains 12 residues. This CDR3 is CAWSGGGDGYTF. CDR3 DNA: TGTGCCTGGAGTGGGGGGGGCGATGGCTACACCTTC.

The rearrangement uses TRBV6-5 and TRBJ1-5; D is possibly TRBD1 (6 bases). CDR1 is MNHEY and CDR2 is SVGAGI in the germline V gene. Trimming stripped 6 bases from V and 4 bases from J, with 7 bases between. The CDR3 spans 12 residues. The CDR3 DNA follows: TGTGCCAGCAGGGACAGTAATCAGCCCCAGCATTTT. Residues: CASRDSNQPQHF.

The chain links TRBV10-1 to TRBJ2-3; 10 positions agree with TRBD2. This CDR3 has 15 amino acids. V trimming: 6 bases; J trimming: 4 bases; junction bases outside the gene matches: 7. In germline, CDR1 is WNHNN, CDR2 SYGVQD (reference sequence). CDR3 in amino acids: CASSPGLAESDTQYF. In nucleotides, the CDR3 is TGCGCCAGCAGCCCCGGACTAGCGGAATCAGATACGCAGTATTTT.

The chain links TRBV10-2 to TRBJ2-5; D perhaps matches TRBD2 (6 bases). With the DNA end fitting TRBJ2-7 better, the J assignment may be wrong. The CDR3 extends over 14 amino acids. Germline-derived CDR1 and CDR2 are WSHSY and SAAADI. This CDR3 is CASSGLAYSDEQYF. CDR3 nucleotide sequence: TGCGCCAGCAGTGGGCTAGCGTATAGCGACGAGCAGTACTTC.

The rearrangement links TRBV6-1 to TRBJ1-1; D is unresolved. The CDR3 extends over 13 amino acids. In germline, CDR1 is MNHNS, CDR2 SASEGT. Trimming pared 1 base from V and 1 base from J, leaving 4 bases between. The CDR3 sequence: CASSEVENTEAFF. CDR3 nucleotides: TGTGCCAGCAGTGAAGTAGAGAACACTGAAGCTTTCTTT.

This clone was detected only a few times. The chain is built from TRBV6-5 and TRBJ1-1, with D hard to call. The CDR3 is 13 residues long. Germline V gives CDR1 MNHEY, CDR2 SVGAGI. V was trimmed by 6 bases and J by 5 bases, leaving 13 bases between them. As DNA, the CDR3 is TGTGCCAGCAGCCGGAGGGAAGCGACTGAAGCTTTCTTT. This encodes CASSRREATEAFF.

V is TRBV19 and J is TRBJ1-3; D is possibly TRBD1 (6 bases). CDR3 length equals 15 residues. Trimming removed 5 bases at V and 0 bases at J, with 11 bases between. CDR1 LNHDA and CDR2 SQIVND come from the germline V gene (reference sequence). The CDR3 protein is CASSVGQSSGNTIYF. CDR3 sequence (DNA): TGTGCCAGTAGTGTCGGACAGTCCTCTGGAAACACCATATATTTT. Drawing the rest from reference TRBV19 and TRBJ1-3, the complete variable domain is DGGITQSPKYLFRKEGQNVTLSCEQNLNHDAMYWYRQDPGQGLRLIYYSQIVNDFQKGDIAEGYSVSREKKESFPLTVTSAQKNPTAFYLCASSVGQSSGNTIYFGEGSWLTVV.

There are a few counts of this clone. The rearrangement joins TRBV20-1 to TRBJ2-3; 7 bases are a match to TRBD2. This CDR3 has 11 amino acids. After removal of 5 bases from V and 7 bases from J, the junction contained 3 bases not matched to a gene. Per the germline V gene, CDR1 is DFQATT and CDR2 is SNEGSKA (reference sequence). CDR3 amino acids: CSAGLVNTQYF. The CDR3 DNA reads as TGCAGTGCTGGACTAGTAAATACGCAGTATTTT.

This chain joins TRBV9 and TRBJ2-1, with D perhaps TRBD2 (5 bases). Germline V gene data show CDR1 as SGDLS and CDR2 as YYNGEE. The ends were cut back, 3 bases at V and 4 bases at J, with 26 bases in the middle. This CDR3 spans 19 amino acids. The chain's CDR3 is CASSAGWSGGPNSYNEQFF. CDR3 sequence (DNA): TGTGCCAGCAGCGCCGGATGGAGTGGCGGGCCTAACTCTTACAATGAGCAGTTCTTC.

Here the CDR3 DNA reads TGTGCCAGTAGTAAGACAGGTGGGAAGGAGACCCAGTACTTC. As protein: CASSKTGGKETQYF. The chain is built from TRBV19 and TRBJ2-5; TRBD1 might be the D (6 bases). The V gene lost 4 bases and the J gene lost 5 bases, with 14 bases spanning the gap. Germline V gene data show CDR1 as LNHDA and CDR2 as SQIVND (reference sequence). This CDR3 is 14 amino acids long.

This clone showed up just a few times. The J gene is TRBJ2-2, the V gene TRBV4-3; weak D call: TRBD1 (6 bases). Germline loops: CDR1 LGHNA, CDR2 YSLEER. This CDR3 region has 15 residues. V was trimmed by 4 bases and J by 6 bases, leaving 15 bases between them. The CDR3 protein is CASSRKQGRAGELFF. The DNA for the CDR3 is TGCGCCAGCAGCCGTAAACAGGGACGAGCCGGGGAGCTGTTTTTT.

The rearrangement links TRBV5-1 to TRBJ1-1, with 9 bases lining up with TRBD1. This CDR3 is 14 amino acids long. Germline V gene data show CDR1 as SGHRS and CDR2 as YFSETQ. The junction had 6 bases not matched to a gene; V was cut back by 6 bases and J by 3 bases. The CDR3 is CASKGQGMYTEAFF. The CDR3 coding sequence is TGCGCCAGCAAAGGACAGGGGATGTACACTGAAGCTTTCTTT.

Comment on this clone: This sample includes further DNA sequences coding for the same CDR3. The chain links TRBV27 to TRBJ1-5; TRBD1 might be the D (5 bases). The CDR3 has 14 amino acids. CDR1 MNHEY and CDR2 SMNVEV come from the germline V gene (reference sequence). Trimming removed 6 bases at V and 1 base at J, with 10 bases between. CDR3 amino acids: CASSSGGSNQPQHF. The CDR3 DNA reads TGTGCCAGCAGCTCGGGGGGGAGCAATCAGCCCCAGCATTTT.

In its sample, this clone was seen a few times. V is TRBV19 and J is TRBJ2-1; 13 bases agree with TRBD2. V dropped 7 bases and J dropped 7; count of bases not matched to a gene: 1. Per the germline V gene, CDR1 is LNHDA and CDR2 is SQIVND (reference sequence). This CDR3 contains 13 residues. DNA of the CDR3: TGTGCCAGTAAACTAGCGGGAGGGAATGAGCAGTTCTTC. Encoded protein: CASKLAGGNEQFF.